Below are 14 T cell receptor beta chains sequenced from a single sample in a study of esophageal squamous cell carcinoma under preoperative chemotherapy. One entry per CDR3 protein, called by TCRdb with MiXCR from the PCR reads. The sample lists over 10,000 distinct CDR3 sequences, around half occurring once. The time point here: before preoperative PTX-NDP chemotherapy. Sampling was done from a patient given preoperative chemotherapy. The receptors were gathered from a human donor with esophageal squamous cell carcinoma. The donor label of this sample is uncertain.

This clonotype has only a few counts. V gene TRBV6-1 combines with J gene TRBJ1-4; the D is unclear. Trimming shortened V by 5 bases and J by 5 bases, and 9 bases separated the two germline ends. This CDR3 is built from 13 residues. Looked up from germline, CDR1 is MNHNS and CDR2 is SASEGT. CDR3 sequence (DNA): TGTGCCAGCAGTAGACCGGACAATGAAAAACTGTTTTTT. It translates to CASSRPDNEKLFF.

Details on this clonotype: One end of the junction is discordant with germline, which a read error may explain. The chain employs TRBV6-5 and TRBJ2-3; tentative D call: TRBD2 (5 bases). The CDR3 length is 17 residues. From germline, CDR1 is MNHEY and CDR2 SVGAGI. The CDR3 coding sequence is TGTGCCAGCAGTTACTCGACGGCGCTCGGGATCACAGATACGCAGTATTTC. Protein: CASSYSTALGITDTQYF.

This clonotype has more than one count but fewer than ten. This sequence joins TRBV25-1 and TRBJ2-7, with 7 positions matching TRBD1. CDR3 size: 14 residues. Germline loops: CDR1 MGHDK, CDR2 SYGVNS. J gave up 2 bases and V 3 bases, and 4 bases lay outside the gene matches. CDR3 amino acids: CASSEPGQPYEQYF. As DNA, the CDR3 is TGTGCCAGCAGTGAGCCGGGACAGCCCTACGAGCAGTACTTC.

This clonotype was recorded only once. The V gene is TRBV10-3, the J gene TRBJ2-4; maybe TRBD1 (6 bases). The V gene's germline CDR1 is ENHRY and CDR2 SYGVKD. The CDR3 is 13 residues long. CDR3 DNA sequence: TGTGGGAGTGGGGGCTGCCCCAAAGAGATTCAGTACTTC. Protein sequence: CGSGGCPKEIQYF.

CDR3: CASSLQDQSPLHF. The CDR3 DNA is TGTGCCAGCAGCTTACAGGATCAGTCACCCCTCCACTTT. This sequence joins TRBV7-2 and TRBJ1-6, with unresolved D. Trimming cost V 2 bases and J 10 bases, with 9 bases left between them. The CDR3 loop spans 13 amino acids. Germline V gene sequence: CDR1 SGHTA, CDR2 FQGNSA.

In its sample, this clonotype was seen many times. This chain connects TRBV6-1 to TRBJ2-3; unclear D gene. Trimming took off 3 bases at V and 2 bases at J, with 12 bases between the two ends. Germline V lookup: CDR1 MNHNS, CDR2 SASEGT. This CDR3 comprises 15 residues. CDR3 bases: TGTGCCAGCAGTGATACCCACTATAACACAGATACGCAGTATTTT. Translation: CASSDTHYNTDTQYF.

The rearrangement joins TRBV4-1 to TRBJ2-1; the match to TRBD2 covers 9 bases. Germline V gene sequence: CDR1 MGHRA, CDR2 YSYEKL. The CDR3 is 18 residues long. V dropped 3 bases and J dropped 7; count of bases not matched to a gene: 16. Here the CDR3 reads CASSHRPGEREVGNEQFF. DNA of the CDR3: TGCGCCAGCAGCCATCGACCCGGCGAGCGGGAGGTTGGGAATGAGCAGTTCTTC.

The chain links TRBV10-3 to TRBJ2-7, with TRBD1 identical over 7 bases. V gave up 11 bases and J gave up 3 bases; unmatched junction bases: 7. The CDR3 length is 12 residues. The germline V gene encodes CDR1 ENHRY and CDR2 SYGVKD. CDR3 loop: CAVKTGNYEQYF. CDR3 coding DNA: TGTGCCGTCAAGACAGGGAACTACGAGCAGTACTTC.

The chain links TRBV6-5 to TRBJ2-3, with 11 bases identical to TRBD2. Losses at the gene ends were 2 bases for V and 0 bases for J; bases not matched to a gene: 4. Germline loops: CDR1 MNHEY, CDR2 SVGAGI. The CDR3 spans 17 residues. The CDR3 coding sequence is TGTGCCAGCAGTTACACTAGCGGGGGTGCTAGCACAGATACGCAGTATTTT. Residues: CASSYTSGGASTDTQYF.

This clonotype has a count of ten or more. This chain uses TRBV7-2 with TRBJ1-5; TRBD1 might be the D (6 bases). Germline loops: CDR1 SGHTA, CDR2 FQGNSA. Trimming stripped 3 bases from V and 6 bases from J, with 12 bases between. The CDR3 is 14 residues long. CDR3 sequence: CASSFGQPGQPQHF. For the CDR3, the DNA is TGTGCCAGCAGCTTCGGACAGCCCGGTCAGCCCCAGCATTTT.

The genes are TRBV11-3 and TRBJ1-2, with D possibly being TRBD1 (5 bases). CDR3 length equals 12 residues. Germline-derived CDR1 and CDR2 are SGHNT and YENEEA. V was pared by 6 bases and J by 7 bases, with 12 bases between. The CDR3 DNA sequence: TGTGCCAGCAGTAAGCAGGGAGCTGGCTACACCTTC. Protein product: CASSKQGAGYTF.

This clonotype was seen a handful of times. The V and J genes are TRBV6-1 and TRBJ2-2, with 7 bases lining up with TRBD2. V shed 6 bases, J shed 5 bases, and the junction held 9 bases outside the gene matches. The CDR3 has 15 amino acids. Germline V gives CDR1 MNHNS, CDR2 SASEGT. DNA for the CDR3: TGTGCCAGCAGATCGGCGGGAGTTGGAACCGGGGAGCTGTTTTTT. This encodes CASRSAGVGTGELFF.

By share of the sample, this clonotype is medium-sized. The CDR3 DNA follows: TGTGCCAGCAGTGAAGCCTCGGCAGATCCAACCTACGAGCAGTACTTC. This translates into CASSEASADPTYEQYF. The chain joins TRBV6-1 to TRBJ2-7; D not resolved. The CDR3 has 16 residues. V lost 0 bases and J lost 2, with 14 bases in between. From germline, CDR1 is MNHNS and CDR2 SASEGT.

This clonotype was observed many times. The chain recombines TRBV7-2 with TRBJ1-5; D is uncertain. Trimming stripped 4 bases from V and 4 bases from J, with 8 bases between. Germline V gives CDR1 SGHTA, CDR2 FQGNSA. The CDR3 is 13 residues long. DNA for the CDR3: TGTGCCAGCAGCTCGGAGCAGAATCAGCCCCAGCATTTT. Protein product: CASSSEQNQPQHF.